The T cell receptor (beta chain) described here comes from a study of cytomegalovirus exposure and HLA in healthy donors. Overall study results and limits: Immune exposure information available was restricted to CMV serostatus.

The PCR used 60 Vbeta and 13 Jbeta primers. Libraries were prepared by immunoSEQ multiplex PCR; TCRdb keeps only in-frame clonotypes and omits some of them. The sample lists about 140,000 clones, 76% occurring once. V shed 7 bases and J 7 bases; nucleotides not matched to a gene: 8. Germline CDR1 reads SNHLY; CDR2 reads FYNNEI. This CDR3 is 15 amino acids long. Regarding this clone: Its antigen remains unknown.

The sequence was obtained from a man in his forties in good health and CMV-seronegative. The rearrangement joins TRBV2 to TRBJ2-2; 11 bases align to TRBD1. The sample was PBMCs. The CDR3 protein is CASTRGQGAGGELFF. The CDR3 DNA follows: TGTGCCAGCACCAGAGGACAGGGGGCTGGCGGGGAGCTGTTTTTT. The full variable domain, with the rest looked up from reference TRBV2 and TRBJ2-2, is EPEVTQTPSHQVTQMGQEVILRCVPISNHLYFYWYRQILGQKVEFLVSFYNNEISEKSEIFDDQFSVERPDGSNFTLKIRSTKLEDSAMYFCASTRGQGAGGELFFGEGSRLTVL.